What follows describes a single T cell receptor (beta chain). This sample stems from a study of T-cell reconstitution after alpha-beta-depleted transplantation in children. Library preparation (for TCRbeta) was performed with unique molecular identifiers. TCRdb redid the calling of the PCR reads with MiXCR, one entry per CDR3 protein. This sample has some 490,000 distinct CDR3 sequences, with around 12% found just once. V was cut by 4 bases and J by 6 bases, with 31 bases left in between. CDR1 SGHAT and CDR2 FQNNGV come from the germline V gene. The CDR3 sequence is 20 residues long. The V call is TRBV11-2, the J call TRBJ2-1, with TRBD2 as a possible D gene (6 bases). This specimen consisted of PBMCs from the stem cell graft donor, obtained from the stem cell graft. The receptor was derived from a human donor who donated a stem cell graft to a child with combined immunodeficiency. CDR3 protein: CASSYSPIRIRGGGSNEQFF. CDR3 in DNA: TGTGCCAGCAGCTATTCCCCCATCAGAATACGGGGAGGAGGTAGCAATGAGCAGTTCTTC.